This TCR beta chain stems from a study of shared clonotypes between healthy human individuals. It was CD45RO-negative cells, positively selected for CCR7, that made up naive CD8 cells, with terminally differentiated effector memory CD45RA+ cells excluded. TCRdb's copy holds only in-frame clones and misses some; the assay was immunoSEQ multiplex PCR. The data show about 2.2 million clones, roughly 91% seen once. This receptor was obtained from a young man in good health. Some clones in this sample may be carry-over from other donors' samples. The specimen was naive CD8+ T cells from PBMCs.

CDR3 amino acids: CASSPGTHSSYNEQFF. The CDR3 coding sequence is TGTGCCAGCAGCCCGGGGACGCATAGCTCCTACAATGAGCAGTTCTTC. The rearrangement uses TRBV7-2 and TRBJ2-1, with D possibly being TRBD1 or TRBD2 (5 bases each). CDR1 SGHTA and CDR2 FQGNSA come from the germline V gene. With 5 bases removed from V and 0 bases from J, the gap between germline ends came to 14 bases. The CDR3 is made up of 16 amino acids.